This T cell receptor (beta chain) was observed in a study of cytomegalovirus exposure and HLA in healthy donors. Background on the study: Genotyping showed around 80% of a few hundred donors falling in the Caucasian-associated ancestry cluster. The study, taken as a whole, reports: Researchers catalogued under 200 TCR beta chains as cytomegalovirus-associated.

Only a few counts were recorded for this clone. The antigen remains unidentified. With 60 Vbeta and 13 Jbeta primers, the PCR was carried out. Per the study methods: Counted up in a later analysis, unique TCR beta chains came to 65 million to 100 million, with some 11 million shared. Sequencing used immunoSEQ multiplex PCR; TCRdb keeps in-frame clones, though not all of them. V and J calls and clone size follow that table, whereas D and trimming were derived from the DNA. The sample includes 150,000 to 200,000 clones, roughly 80% of them seen just once. This clonotype was obtained from a woman between 40 and 55 years old in good health and CMV-seropositive. Sequenced sample: PBMCs.

The CDR3 bases are TGCGCCAGCAGTTATAGGAGCGAGCAGTACTTC. Translated: CASSYRSEQYF. This chain uses TRBV10-2 with TRBJ2-7; D remains unclear. The CDR3 covers 11 residues. The V and J ends lost 5 bases and 6 bases respectively, with 8 bases between them. The germline V gene has CDR1 WSHSY and CDR2 SAAADI.